Listed below are T cell receptor beta chains from one sample, sequenced in a study of T cell responses to AZD1222 COVID-19 vaccine. Sequencing used immunoSEQ multiplex PCR; TCRdb keeps in-frame clones, though not all of them. Seen here are about 140,000 clones, about nine tenths observed once, and the top ten hold 1.5% to 2%. The input for sequencing was peripheral blood, taken 28 days after the second AZD1222 dose. These TCRs come from an adult who received the AZD1222 COVID-19 vaccine. Each CDR3 is given with its conserved first and last residue. A D gene is named only where the DNA matches it firmly.

D gene | J gene | V gene | CDR3 protein
TRBD1 | TRBJ2-3 | TRBV24-1 | CATSDFGQGVRDTQYF
. | TRBJ2-1 | TRBV27 | CASSLYGSPYNEQFF
. | TRBJ1-2 | TRBV5-6 | CASSFDTEYGYTF
. | TRBJ2-3 | TRBV11-3 | CASSSRGYGVTDTQYF
. | TRBJ2-5 | TRBV20-1 | CSARDQETQYF
. | TRBJ1-6 | TRBV4-2 | CASSHSTPHNSPLHF
. | TRBJ1-1 | TRBV11-3 | CASSLHLLNTEAFF
. | TRBJ1-2 | TRBV7-8 | CASSSGQTNYGYTF
. | TRBJ1-2 | TRBV2 | CASSEASAAGTAF
TRBD1 | TRBJ2-1 | TRBV7-9 | CASSDTGGAGDEQFF
. | TRBJ1-1 | TRBV6-5 | CASSYEGNTEAFF
. | TRBJ2-1 | TRBV27 | CASSFRHEAADHEQFF
. | TRBJ2-1 | TRBV6-5 | CASKVDFGNEQFF
. | TRBJ1-1 | TRBV3-1/TRBV3-2 | CASTKGGGSLSLNTEAFF
. | TRBJ1-1 | TRBV5-6 | CASSYNSYTEAFF
. | TRBJ2-5 | TRBV4-1 | CASSQDQGSETQYF
. | TRBJ1-2 | TRBV12-3/TRBV12-4 | CASSLSAYGYTF
. | TRBJ1-3 | TRBV20-1 | CSARTGNTIYF
TRBD2 | TRBJ2-5 | TRBV7-7 | CASSLEREGETQYF
. | TRBJ1-4 | TRBV9 | CASSVGVSINEKLFF
TRBD1 | TRBJ2-5 | TRBV29-1 | CSVNGQGGHQTQYF
. | TRBJ2-7 | TRBV4-3 | CASSQDSGFMDEQYF
. | TRBJ2-7 | TRBV19 | CASSIGLAYEQYF
TRBD1 | TRBJ1-2 | TRBV19 | CASSGRDRGGYTF
. | TRBJ1-6 | TRBV14 | CASSPDRMGSPLHF
. | TRBJ1-4 | TRBV20-1 | CSASRQGDEKLFF
TRBD1 | TRBJ2-5 | TRBV7-3 | CASSFGTEKETQYF
. | TRBJ1-5 | TRBV6-2/TRBV6-3 | CASSYGGISGSNQPQHF
. | TRBJ1-6 | TRBV9 | CASTADPYNSPLHF
. | TRBJ2-2 | TRBV6-5 | CASSSGLAGELFF
. | TRBJ1-1 | TRBV19 | CASGYGENTEAFF
. | TRBJ2-2 | TRBV19 | CASSSPARPNTGELFF
. | TRBJ1-6 | TRBV3-1/TRBV3-2 | CASSYPTNSPLHF